A selection of T cell receptor beta chains follows, all from one sample in a study of blood T cell repertoires in COVID-19. Libraries were prepared by immunoSEQ multiplex PCR; TCRdb keeps only in-frame clonotypes and omits some of them. The sample carries around 56,000 clones, roughly three quarters recorded once. Material: peripheral blood. All receptors derive from a man between 60 and 70 years old with acute or convalescent COVID-19. CDR3s include the opening cysteine and the closing phenylalanine or tryptophan. The order of the fields is J gene, CDR3 length, D gene, V gene, clone size, CDR3 DNA, CDR3 protein. The D gene is left open where the match is weak. Clone sizes are given selectively: once, few, many, or a class where the clone is expanded.

J: TRBJ2-7
length: 15
D: TRBD2
V: TRBV2
size: NA
DNA: TGTGCCAGCAGGCCCCGAGGAAGCGGGGTGTACGAGCAGTACTTC
CDR3: CASRPRGSGVYEQYF

J: TRBJ1-5
length: 14
D: TRBD1
V: TRBV10-1
size: NA
DNA: TGCGCCAGTACTACAGGGGATAGCAATCAGCCCCAGCATTTT
CDR3: CASTTGDSNQPQHF

J: TRBJ1-2
length: 15
D: NA
V: TRBV18
size: NA
DNA: TGTGCCAGCTCACTAAGCCGGGACATGATTGATGGCTACACCTTC
CDR3: CASSLSRDMIDGYTF

J: TRBJ1-5
length: 14
D: NA
V: TRBV2
size: NA
DNA: TGTGCCAGCAGTGAGAACAGCCCCAATCAGCCCCAGCATTTT
CDR3: CASSENSPNQPQHF

J: TRBJ2-2
length: 15
D: TRBD1
V: TRBV7-8
size: NA
DNA: TGTGCCAGCAGCCGCCAAGGACAGGGGGGCAGGGAGCTGTTTTTT
CDR3: CASSRQGQGGRELFF

J: TRBJ1-5
length: 14
D: TRBD1
V: TRBV28
size: NA
DNA: TGTGCCAGCAGGCCGGACAGGAACAATCAGCCCCAGCATTTT
CDR3: CASRPDRNNQPQHF

J: TRBJ1-2
length: 14
D: TRBD1
V: TRBV5-5
size: once
DNA: TGTGCCAGCAGCTTGACAGGGGCTAACTATGGCTACACCTTC
CDR3: CASSLTGANYGYTF

J: TRBJ1-4
length: 12
D: NA
V: TRBV12-3/TRBV12-4
size: many
DNA: TGTGCCAGCAGTCAGGGAGGGGGAAAACTGTTTTTT
CDR3: CASSQGGGKLFF

J: TRBJ2-2
length: 15
D: NA
V: TRBV24-1
size: few
DNA: TGTGCCACCAGTACTACAAAACGAAACACCGGGGAGCTGTTTTTT
CDR3: CATSTTKRNTGELFF

J: TRBJ1-1
length: 13
D: NA
V: TRBV18
size: NA
DNA: TGTGCCAGCTCACCAGGACAGAATTCTGAAGCTTTCTTT
CDR3: CASSPGQNSEAFF

J: TRBJ2-4
length: 11
D: NA
V: TRBV29-1
size: NA
DNA: TGCAGCGTTGGCAGTCGAAACATTCAGTACTTC
CDR3: CSVGSRNIQYF